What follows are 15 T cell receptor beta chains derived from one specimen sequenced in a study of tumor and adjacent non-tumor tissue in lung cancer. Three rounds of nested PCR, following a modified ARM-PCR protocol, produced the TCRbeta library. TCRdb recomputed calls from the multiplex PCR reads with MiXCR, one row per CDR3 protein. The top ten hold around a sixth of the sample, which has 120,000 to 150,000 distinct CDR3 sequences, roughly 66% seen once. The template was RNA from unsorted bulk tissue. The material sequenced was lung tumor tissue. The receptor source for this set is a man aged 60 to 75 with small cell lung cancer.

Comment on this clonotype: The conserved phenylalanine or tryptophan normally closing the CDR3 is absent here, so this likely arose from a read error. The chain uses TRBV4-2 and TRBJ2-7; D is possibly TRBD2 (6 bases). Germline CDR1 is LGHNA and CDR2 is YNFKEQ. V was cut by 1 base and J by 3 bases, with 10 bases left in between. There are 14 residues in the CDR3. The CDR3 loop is CASSQGAGSYEQYS. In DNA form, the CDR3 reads TGTGCCAGCAGCCAAGGGGCGGGAAGCTACGAGCAGTACTCC.

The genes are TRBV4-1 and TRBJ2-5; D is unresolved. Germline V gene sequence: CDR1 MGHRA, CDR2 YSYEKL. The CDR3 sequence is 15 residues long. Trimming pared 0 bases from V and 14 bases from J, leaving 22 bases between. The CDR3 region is CASSQDIILQEIQYF. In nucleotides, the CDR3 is TGCGCCAGCAGCCAAGATATCATTCTGCAAGAGATCCAATACTTC.

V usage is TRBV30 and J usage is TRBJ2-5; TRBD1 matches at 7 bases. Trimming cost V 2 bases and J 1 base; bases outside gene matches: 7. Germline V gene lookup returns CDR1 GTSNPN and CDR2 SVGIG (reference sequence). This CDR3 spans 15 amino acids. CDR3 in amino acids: CAWSPGQYFQETQYF. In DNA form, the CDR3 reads TGTGCCTGGAGTCCGGGACAGTATTTCCAAGAGACCCAGTACTTC. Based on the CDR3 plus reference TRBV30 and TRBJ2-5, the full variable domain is SQTIHQWPATLVQPVGSPLSLECTVEGTSNPNLYWYRQAAGRGLQLLFYSVGIGQISSEVPQNLSASRPQDRQFILSSKKLLLSDSGFYLCAWSPGQYFQETQYFGPGTRLLVL.

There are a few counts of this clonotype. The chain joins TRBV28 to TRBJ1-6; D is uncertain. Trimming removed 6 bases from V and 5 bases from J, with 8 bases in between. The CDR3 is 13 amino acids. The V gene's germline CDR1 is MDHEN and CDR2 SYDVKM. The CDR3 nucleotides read TGTGCCAGCAGCCTGGATCATAATTCACCCCTCCACTTT. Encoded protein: CASSLDHNSPLHF.

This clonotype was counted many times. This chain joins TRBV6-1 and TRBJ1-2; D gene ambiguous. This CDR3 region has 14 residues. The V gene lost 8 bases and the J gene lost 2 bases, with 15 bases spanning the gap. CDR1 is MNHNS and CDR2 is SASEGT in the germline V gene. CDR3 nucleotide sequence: TGTGCCAGCCTAGATGGCAGTAAAAACTATGGCTACACCTTC. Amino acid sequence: CASLDGSKNYGYTF.

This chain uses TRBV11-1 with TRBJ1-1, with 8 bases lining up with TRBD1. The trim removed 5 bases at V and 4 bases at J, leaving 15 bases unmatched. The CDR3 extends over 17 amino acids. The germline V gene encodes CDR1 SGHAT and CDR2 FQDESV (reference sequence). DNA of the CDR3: TGTGCCAGCAGCAGAATAGGTGGACAGGGAGTCGGCACTGAAGCTTTCTTT. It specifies CASSRIGGQGVGTEAFF.

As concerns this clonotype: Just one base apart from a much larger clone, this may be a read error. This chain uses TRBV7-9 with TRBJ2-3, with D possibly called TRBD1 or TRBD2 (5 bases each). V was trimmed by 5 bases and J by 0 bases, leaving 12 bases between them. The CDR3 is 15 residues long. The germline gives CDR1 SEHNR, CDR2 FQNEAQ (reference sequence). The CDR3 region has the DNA TGTGCCAGCAGCATGTGGGACCATAGCACAGATACGCAGTATTTT. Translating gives CASSMWDHSTDTQYF.

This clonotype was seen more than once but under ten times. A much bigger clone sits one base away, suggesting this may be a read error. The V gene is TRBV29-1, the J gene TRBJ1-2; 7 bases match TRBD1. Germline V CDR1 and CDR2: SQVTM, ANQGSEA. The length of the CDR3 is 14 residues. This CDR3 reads CNIWTGGGYDGYTF. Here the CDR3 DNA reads TGCAACATTTGGACAGGTGGCGGGTACGATGGCTACACCTTC.

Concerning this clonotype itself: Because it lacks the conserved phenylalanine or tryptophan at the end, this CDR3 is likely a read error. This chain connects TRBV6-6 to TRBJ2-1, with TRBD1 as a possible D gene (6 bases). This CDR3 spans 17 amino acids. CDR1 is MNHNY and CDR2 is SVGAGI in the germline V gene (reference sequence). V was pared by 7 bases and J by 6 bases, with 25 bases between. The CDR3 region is CASNFPGQRAAGNEQFL. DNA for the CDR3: TGTGCCAGCAATTTCCCGGGACAACGCGCCGCGGGCAATGAGCAGTTCTTA.

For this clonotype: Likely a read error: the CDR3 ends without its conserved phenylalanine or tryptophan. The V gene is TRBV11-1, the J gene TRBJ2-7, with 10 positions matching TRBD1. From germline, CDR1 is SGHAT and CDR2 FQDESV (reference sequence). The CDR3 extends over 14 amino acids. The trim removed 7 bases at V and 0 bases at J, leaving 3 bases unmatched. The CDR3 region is CASTRTGGSYEQYL. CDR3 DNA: TGTGCCAGCACCCGGACAGGGGGCTCCTACGAGCAGTACTTG.

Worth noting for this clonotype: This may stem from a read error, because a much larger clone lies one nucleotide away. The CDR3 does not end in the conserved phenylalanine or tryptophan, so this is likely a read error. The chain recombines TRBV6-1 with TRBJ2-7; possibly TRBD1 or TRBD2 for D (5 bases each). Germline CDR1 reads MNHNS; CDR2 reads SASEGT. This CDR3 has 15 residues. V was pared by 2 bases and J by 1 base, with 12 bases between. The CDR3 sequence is CASSEWGTASYEQYI. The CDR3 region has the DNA TGTGCCAGCAGTGAATGGGGGACGGCTTCCTACGAGCAGTACATC.

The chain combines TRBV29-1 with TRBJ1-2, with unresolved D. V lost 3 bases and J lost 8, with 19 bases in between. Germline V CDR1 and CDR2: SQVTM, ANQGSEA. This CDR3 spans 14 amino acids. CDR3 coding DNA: TGCAGCGTTGATCGATCCTCAAGGAACTGCGGCTACACCTTC. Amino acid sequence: CSVDRSSRNCGYTF.

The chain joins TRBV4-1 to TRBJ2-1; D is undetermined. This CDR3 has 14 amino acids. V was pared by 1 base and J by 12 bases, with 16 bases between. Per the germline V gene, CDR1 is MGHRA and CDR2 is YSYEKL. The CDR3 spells CASSQASSAKVQFF. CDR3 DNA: TGCGCCAGCAGCCAAGCTTCATCAGCGAAGGTGCAGTTCTTC.

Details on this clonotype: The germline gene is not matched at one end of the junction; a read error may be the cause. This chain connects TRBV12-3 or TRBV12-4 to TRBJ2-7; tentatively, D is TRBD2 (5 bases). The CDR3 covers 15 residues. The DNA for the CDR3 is TGTGTCAGCAGTTCGCCTCTTCGCGGGTCCCACGAGCAGTACTTC. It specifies CVSSSPLRGSHEQYF.

CDR3 DNA sequence: TGCAGTGCTAGATCTGACAGGGCGAGGGGCGGGACCGGGGAGCTGTTTTTT. Protein product: CSARSDRARGGTGELFF. The chain is built from TRBV20-1 and TRBJ2-2; TRBD1 agrees at 7 bases. CDR1 and CDR2 (germline): DFQATT, SNEGSKA (reference sequence). V shed 2 bases and J 5 bases; nucleotides not matched to a gene: 14. This CDR3 is built from 17 residues.